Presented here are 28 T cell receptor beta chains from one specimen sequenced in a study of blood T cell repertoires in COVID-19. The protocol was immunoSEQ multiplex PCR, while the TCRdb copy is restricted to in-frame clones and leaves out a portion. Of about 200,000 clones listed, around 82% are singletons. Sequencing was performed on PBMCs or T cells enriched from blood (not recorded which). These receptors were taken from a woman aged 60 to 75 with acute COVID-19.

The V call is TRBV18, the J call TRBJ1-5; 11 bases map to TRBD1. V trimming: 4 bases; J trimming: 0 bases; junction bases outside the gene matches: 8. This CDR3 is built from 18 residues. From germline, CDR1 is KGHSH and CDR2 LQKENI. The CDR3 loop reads CASSRIGQGADSNQPQHF. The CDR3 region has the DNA TGTGCCAGCTCACGTATAGGACAGGGGGCGGATAGCAATCAGCCCCAGCATTTT.

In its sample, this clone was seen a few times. CDR3 sequence: CASSPQGVRAYGYTF. The DNA for the CDR3 is TGTGCCAGCAGCCCCCAGGGGGTACGAGCCTATGGCTACACCTTC. This chain connects TRBV7-9 to TRBJ1-2; TRBD1 matches 7 bases. V shed 5 bases, J shed 4 bases, and the junction held 10 bases outside the gene matches. This CDR3 comprises 15 residues. CDR1 and CDR2 from the germline V gene are SEHNR and FQNEAQ (reference sequence).

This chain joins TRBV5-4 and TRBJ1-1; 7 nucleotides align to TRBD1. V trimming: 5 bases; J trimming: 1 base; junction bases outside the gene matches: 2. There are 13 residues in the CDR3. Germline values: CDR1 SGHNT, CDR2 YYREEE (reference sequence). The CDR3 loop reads CASRQGGNTEAFF. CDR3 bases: TGTGCCAGCAGGCAGGGGGGGAACACTGAAGCTTTCTTT.

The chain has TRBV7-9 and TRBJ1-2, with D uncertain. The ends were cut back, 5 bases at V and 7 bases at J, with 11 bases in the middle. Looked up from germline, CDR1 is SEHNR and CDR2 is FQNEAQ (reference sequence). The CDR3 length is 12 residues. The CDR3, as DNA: TGTGCCAGCAGCCTCAGCCCGGGTGGCTACACCTTC. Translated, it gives CASSLSPGGYTF.

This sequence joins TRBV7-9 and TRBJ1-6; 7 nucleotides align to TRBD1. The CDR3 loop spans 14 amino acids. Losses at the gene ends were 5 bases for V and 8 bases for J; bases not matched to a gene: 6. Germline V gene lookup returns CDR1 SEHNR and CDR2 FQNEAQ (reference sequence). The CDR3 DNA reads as TGTGCCAGCAGCCTGACAGGGTCCCATTCACCCCTCCACTTT. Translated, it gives CASSLTGSHSPLHF.

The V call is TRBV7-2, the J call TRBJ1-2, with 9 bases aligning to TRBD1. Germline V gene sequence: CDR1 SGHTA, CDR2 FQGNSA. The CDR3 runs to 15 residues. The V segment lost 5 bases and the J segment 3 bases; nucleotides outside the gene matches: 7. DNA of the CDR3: TGTGCCAGCAGCCCACGGACAGGGGTGGACTATGGCTACACCTTC. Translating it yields CASSPRTGVDYGYTF.

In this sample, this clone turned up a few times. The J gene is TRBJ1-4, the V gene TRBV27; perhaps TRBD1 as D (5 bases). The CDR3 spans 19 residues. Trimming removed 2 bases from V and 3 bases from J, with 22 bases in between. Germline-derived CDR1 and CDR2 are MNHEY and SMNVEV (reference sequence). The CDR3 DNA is TGTGCCAGCAGTTTAAAAGTCGCTCGAGACAGAATGGCTAATGAAAAACTGTTTTTT. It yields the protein CASSLKVARDRMANEKLFF.

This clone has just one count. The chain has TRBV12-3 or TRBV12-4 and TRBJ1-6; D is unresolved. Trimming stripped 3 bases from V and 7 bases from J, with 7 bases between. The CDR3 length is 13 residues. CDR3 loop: CASSFNQNSPLHF. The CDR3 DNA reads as TGTGCCAGCAGTTTCAACCAGAATTCACCCCTCCACTTT.

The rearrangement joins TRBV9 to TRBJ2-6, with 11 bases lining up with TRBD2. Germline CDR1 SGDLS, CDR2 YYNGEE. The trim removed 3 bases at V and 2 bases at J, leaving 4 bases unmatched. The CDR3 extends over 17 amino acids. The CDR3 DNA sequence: TGTGCCAGCAGCGCGAGACTAGCGGGGACTGGGGCCAACGTCCTGACTTTC. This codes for CASSARLAGTGANVLTF.

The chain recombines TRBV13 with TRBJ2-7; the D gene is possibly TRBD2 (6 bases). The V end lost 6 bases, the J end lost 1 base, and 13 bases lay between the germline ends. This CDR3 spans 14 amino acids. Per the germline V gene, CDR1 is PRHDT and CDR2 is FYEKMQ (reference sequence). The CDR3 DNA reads TGTGCCAGCAGGAAAGCGGGTCGATCCTACGAGCAGTACTTC. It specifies CASRKAGRSYEQYF.

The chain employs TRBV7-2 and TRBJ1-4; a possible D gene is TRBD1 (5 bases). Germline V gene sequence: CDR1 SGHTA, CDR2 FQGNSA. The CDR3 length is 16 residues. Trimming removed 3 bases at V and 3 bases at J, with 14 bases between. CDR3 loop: CASSFYSGVANEKLFF. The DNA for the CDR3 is TGTGCCAGCAGCTTTTACTCGGGGGTAGCTAATGAAAAACTGTTTTTT.

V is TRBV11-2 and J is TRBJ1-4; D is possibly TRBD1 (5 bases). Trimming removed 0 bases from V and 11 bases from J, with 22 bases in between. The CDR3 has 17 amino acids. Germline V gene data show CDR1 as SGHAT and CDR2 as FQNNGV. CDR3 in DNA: TGTGCCAGCAGCTTAGAACGGGGTCCGGGGGGAGGCGAGAAACTGTTTTTT. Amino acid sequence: CASSLERGPGGGEKLFF.

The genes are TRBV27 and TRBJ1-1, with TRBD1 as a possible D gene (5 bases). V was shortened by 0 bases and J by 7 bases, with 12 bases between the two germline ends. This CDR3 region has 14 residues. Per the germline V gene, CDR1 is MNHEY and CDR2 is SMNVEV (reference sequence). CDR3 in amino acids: CASSLSGAQSEAFF. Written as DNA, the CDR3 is TGTGCCAGCAGTTTATCAGGGGCTCAGAGTGAAGCTTTCTTT.

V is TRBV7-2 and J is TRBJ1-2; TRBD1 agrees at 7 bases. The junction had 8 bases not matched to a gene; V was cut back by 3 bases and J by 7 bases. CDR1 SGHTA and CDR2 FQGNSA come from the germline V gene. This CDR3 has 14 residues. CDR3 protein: CASSLGGQHLGYTF. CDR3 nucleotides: TGTGCCAGCAGCTTGGGGGGACAGCACCTTGGCTACACCTTC.

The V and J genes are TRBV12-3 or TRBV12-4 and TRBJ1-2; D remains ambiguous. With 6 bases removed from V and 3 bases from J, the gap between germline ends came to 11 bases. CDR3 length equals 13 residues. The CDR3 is CASSQTIHYGYTF. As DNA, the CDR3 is TGTGCCAGCAGCCAAACAATACACTATGGCTACACCTTC.

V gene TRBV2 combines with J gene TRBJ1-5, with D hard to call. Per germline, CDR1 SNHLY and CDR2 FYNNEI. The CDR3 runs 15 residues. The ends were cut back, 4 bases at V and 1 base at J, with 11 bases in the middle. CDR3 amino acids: CASSGASWSNQPQHF. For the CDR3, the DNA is TGTGCCAGCAGTGGGGCAAGCTGGAGCAATCAGCCCCAGCATTTT.

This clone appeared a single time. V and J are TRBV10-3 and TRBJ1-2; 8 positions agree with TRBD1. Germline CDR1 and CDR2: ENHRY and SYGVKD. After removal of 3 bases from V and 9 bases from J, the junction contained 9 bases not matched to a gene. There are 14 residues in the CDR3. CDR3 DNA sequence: TGTGCCATCAGTGAAAGTGTGACAGGGGCCAGCTACACCTTC. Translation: CAISESVTGASYTF.

The CDR3 reads CASSPGTGVQPQHF. The CDR3 DNA reads TGTGCCAGCAGCCCCGGGACAGGGGTTCAGCCCCAGCATTTT. This chain joins TRBV6-5 and TRBJ1-5, with 10 bases matching TRBD1. The ends lost 6 bases at V and 6 bases at J; junction bases unmatched: 5. The CDR3 has 14 amino acids. Germline V gene data show CDR1 as MNHEY and CDR2 as SVGAGI.

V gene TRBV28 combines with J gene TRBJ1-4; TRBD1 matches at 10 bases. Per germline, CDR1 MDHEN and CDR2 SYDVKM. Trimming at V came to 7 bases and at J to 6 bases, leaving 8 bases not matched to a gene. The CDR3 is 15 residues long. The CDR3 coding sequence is TGTGCCAGCACCATCCTGACAGGGGGCGATGAAAAACTGTTTTTT. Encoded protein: CASTILTGGDEKLFF.

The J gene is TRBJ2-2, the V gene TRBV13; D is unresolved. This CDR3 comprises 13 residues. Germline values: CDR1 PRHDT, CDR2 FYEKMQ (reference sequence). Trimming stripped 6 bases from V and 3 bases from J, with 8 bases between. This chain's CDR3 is CASSRRDTGELFF. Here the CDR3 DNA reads TGTGCCAGCAGTCGTCGGGACACCGGGGAGCTGTTTTTT. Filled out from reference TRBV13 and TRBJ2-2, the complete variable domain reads AAGVIQSPRHLIKEKRETATLKCYPIPRHDTVYWYQQGPGQDPQFLISFYEKMQSDKGSIPDRFSAQQFSDYHSELNMSSLELGDSALYFCASSRRDTGELFFGEGSRLTVL.

The CDR3 DNA sequence: TGCAGCGTTGGGAGGGGCAGTGAAAAACTGTTTTTT. Protein: CSVGRGSEKLFF. This chain connects TRBV29-1 to TRBJ1-4; a possible D gene is TRBD1 (5 bases). Per the germline V gene, CDR1 is SQVTM and CDR2 is ANQGSEA. Trimming cost V 4 bases and J 7 bases, with 10 bases left between them. This CDR3 is 12 amino acids long.

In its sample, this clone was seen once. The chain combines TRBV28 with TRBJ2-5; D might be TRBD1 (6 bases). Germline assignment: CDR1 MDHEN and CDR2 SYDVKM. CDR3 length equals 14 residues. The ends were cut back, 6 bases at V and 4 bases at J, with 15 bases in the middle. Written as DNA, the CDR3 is TGTGCCAGCAGGGGGGCAGGCAGGGGAGAGACCCAGTACTTC. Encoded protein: CASRGAGRGETQYF.

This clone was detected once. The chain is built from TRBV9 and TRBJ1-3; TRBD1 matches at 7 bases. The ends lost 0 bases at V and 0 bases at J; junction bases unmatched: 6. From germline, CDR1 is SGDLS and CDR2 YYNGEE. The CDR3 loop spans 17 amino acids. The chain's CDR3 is CASSVAWDRLSGNTIYF. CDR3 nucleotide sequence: TGTGCCAGCAGCGTAGCTTGGGACAGACTCTCTGGAAACACCATATATTTT.

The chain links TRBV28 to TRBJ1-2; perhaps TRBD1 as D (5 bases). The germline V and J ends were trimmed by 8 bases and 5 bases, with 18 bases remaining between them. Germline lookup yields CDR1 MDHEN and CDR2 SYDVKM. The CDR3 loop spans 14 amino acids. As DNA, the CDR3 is TGTGCCAGCGGTAGCTTTCAGGGTGGATATGGCTACACCTTC. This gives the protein CASGSFQGGYGYTF.

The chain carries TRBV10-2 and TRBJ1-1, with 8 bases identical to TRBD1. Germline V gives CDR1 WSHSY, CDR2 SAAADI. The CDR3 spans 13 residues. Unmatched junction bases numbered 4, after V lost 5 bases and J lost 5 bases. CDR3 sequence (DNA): TGCGCCAGCAGTAGACAGGGGAGGACTGAAGCTTTCTTT. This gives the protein CASSRQGRTEAFF.

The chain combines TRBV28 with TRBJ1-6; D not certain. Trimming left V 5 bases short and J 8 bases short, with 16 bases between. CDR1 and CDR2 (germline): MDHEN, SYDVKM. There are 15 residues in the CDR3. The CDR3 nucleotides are TGTGCCAGCAGTCCCCCCCCGAGGAAGGATTCACCCCTCCACTTT. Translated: CASSPPPRKDSPLHF.

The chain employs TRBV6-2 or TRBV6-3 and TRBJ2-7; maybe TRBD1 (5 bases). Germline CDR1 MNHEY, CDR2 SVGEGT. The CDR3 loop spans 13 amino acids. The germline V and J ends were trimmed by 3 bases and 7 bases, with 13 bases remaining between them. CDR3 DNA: TGTGCCAGCAGTTATACAAGGGGTGGGGAGCAGTACGTC. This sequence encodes CASSYTRGGEQYV.

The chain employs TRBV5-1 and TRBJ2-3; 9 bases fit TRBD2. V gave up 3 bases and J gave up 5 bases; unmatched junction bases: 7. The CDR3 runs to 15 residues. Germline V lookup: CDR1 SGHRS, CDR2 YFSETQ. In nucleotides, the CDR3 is TGCGCCAGCAGCTCTCGCGGGGGGGCCGAAGATACGCAGTATTTT. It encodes CASSSRGGAEDTQYF. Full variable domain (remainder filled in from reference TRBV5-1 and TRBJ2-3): KAGVTQTPRYLIKTRGQQVTLSCSPISGHRSVSWYQQTPGQGLQFLFEYFSETQRNKGNFPGRFSGRQFSNSRSEMNVSTLELGDSALYLCASSSRGGAEDTQYFGPGTRLTVL.